This entry is about one T cell receptor (beta chain). One end of the junction fails to match germline, which may point to a read error. The sample belongs to a study of shared clonotypes between healthy human individuals. This CDR3 has 15 residues. The germline V gene encodes CDR1 WNHNN and CDR2 SYGVQD (reference sequence). Clones were read by immunoSEQ multiplex PCR, and TCRdb kept only the in-frame ones, dropping some. Among 2.3 million or so clones, approximately 93% were seen once, and the ten largest hold 0.35% to 0.5%. Source material: naive CD4+ T cells from PBMCs. Subset: CD45RA+ positively selected. This clonotype originated in a man aged 18-30 years in good health. Some clones in this sample may be carry-over from other donors' samples. The V and J genes are TRBV10-1 and TRBJ2-3, with D possibly matching TRBD1 (6 bases). CDR3 coding DNA: TGCGCCAGCAGTGAGTCGGACAGTCGGGCAGACACGCAGTATTTT. Amino acids: CASSESDSRADTQYF.